Listed here are 12 T cell receptor beta chains from one sample, sequenced in a study of cytomegalovirus exposure and HLA in healthy donors. Amplification used 60 Vbeta primers and 13 Jbeta primers. Here immunoSEQ multiplex PCR was the method, and the copy in TCRdb shows in-frame clones only, minus some. The sample includes around 140,000 clones, approximately 82% of them seen just once. What was sequenced was PBMCs. Receptors originate from an older woman in good health and CMV-seropositive.

This clone was counted between two and nine times. The rearrangement links TRBV7-9 to TRBJ1-2, with TRBD1 matching 7 bases. CDR3 length equals 14 residues. CDR1 SEHNR and CDR2 FQNEAQ come from the germline V gene (reference sequence). After removal of 3 bases from V and 7 bases from J, the junction contained 8 bases not matched to a gene. The CDR3 here is CASSLGTEDSGYTF. In DNA, the CDR3 is TGTGCCAGCAGCTTGGGGACAGAAGATAGTGGCTACACCTTC.

Points on this clone: The sample holds other DNA sequences that translate to the same CDR3. V is TRBV7-3 and J is TRBJ2-3; 10 nucleotides align to TRBD2. V gave up 5 bases and J gave up 1 base; unmatched junction bases: 3. CDR3 size: 15 residues. Germline V gives CDR1 SGHTA, CDR2 FQGTGA. In nucleotides, the CDR3 is TGTGCCAGCAGCCTCGGGACTAGCGGCACAGATACGCAGTATTTT. Translated: CASSLGTSGTDTQYF.

The chain combines TRBV18 with TRBJ1-1, with TRBD1 as a possible D gene (5 bases). The CDR3 length is 14 residues. Trimming took off 4 bases at V and 3 bases at J, with 12 bases between the two ends. The germline gives CDR1 KGHSH, CDR2 LQKENI. CDR3 residues: CASSLSGLDTEAFF. Here the CDR3 DNA reads TGTGCCAGCTCACTGTCAGGGCTGGACACTGAAGCTTTCTTT.

The CDR3 DNA is TGCGCCAGCAGCTTGGAACAGATGACCACGCGAACTGAAGCTTTCTTT. This sequence encodes CASSLEQMTTRTEAFF. The chain has TRBV5-1 and TRBJ1-1; unclear D gene. V dropped 0 bases and J dropped 5 bases, with 17 bases sitting between them. Germline CDR1 is SGHRS and CDR2 is YFSETQ. CDR3 length equals 16 residues.

This clone was seen only a few times. The rearrangement uses TRBV4-3 and TRBJ2-2; TRBD1 might be the D (6 bases). CDR1 and CDR2 from the germline V gene are LGHNA and YSLEER. The CDR3 is 15 residues long. V lost 0 bases and J lost 4, with 9 bases in between. The CDR3 sequence: CASSQDGDTTGELFF. For the CDR3, the DNA is TGCGCCAGCAGCCAAGATGGGGACACCACCGGGGAGCTGTTTTTT.

This clone was found a few times. V gene TRBV7-2 combines with J gene TRBJ2-1, with 9 positions matching TRBD2. V lost 6 bases to trimming and J lost 2 bases; unmatched junction nucleotides: 5. This CDR3 comprises 15 residues. Germline V gene sequence: CDR1 SGHTA, CDR2 FQGNSA. The CDR3 region has the DNA TGTGCCAGCAGTCAACTAGCGGGTACCTACAATGAGCAGTTCTTC. It codes for CASSQLAGTYNEQFF. Supplemented by reference TRBV7-2 and TRBJ2-1, the full variable domain reads GAGVSQSPSNKVTEKGKDVELRCDPISGHTALYWYRQSLGQGLEFLIYFQGNSAPDKSGLPSDRFSAERTGGSVSTLTIQRTQQEDSAVYLCASSQLAGTYNEQFFGPGTRLTVL.

The chain employs TRBV4-3 and TRBJ2-3; D might be TRBD2 (6 bases). Trimming removed 0 bases at V and 4 bases at J, with 17 bases between. CDR3 length: 17 residues. Germline values: CDR1 LGHNA, CDR2 YSLEER. The CDR3 reads CASSQDRGGAASDTQYF. The CDR3 DNA is TGCGCCAGCAGCCAAGATAGAGGAGGGGCGGCATCAGATACGCAGTATTTT.

This rearrangement joins TRBV5-4 to TRBJ1-1; possible D gene TRBD1, 5 bases. Trimming pared 4 bases from V and 6 bases from J, leaving 13 bases between. The CDR3 contains 13 residues. Germline assignment: CDR1 SGHNT and CDR2 YYREEE (reference sequence). Here the CDR3 DNA reads TGTGCCAGCAGCGTTATCGGAGGGGCTGAAGCTTTCTTT. Protein product: CASSVIGGAEAFF.

V usage is TRBV5-1 and J usage is TRBJ2-1; 14 bases fit TRBD2. CDR3 length: 15 amino acids. V shed 5 bases and J 3 bases; nucleotides not matched to a gene: 1. Germline assignment: CDR1 SGHRS and CDR2 YFSETQ. In DNA form, the CDR3 reads TGCGCCAGCAGGGGGACTAGCGGGAGCTACAATGAGCAGTTCTTC. Encoded protein: CASRGTSGSYNEQFF.

The chain links TRBV11-3 to TRBJ2-2; D is perhaps TRBD1 (6 bases). V shed 4 bases and J shed 7 bases, with 13 bases lying between them. This CDR3 has 14 amino acids. CDR1 and CDR2 (germline): SGHNT, YENEEA. CDR3 nucleotides: TGTGCCAGCAGCTCATTACAGGGTAGCGGGGAGCTGTTTTTT. Its translation is CASSSLQGSGELFF.

The chain has TRBV28 and TRBJ2-1; D is unresolved. The CDR3 length is 13 residues. Trimming took 3 bases from V and 5 from J, leaving 8 bases between them. In germline, CDR1 is MDHEN, CDR2 SYDVKM. CDR3 protein: CASSLGYHNEQFF. Here the CDR3 DNA reads TGTGCCAGCAGTTTGGGCTATCACAATGAGCAGTTCTTC. Full variable domain (rest looked up from reference TRBV28 and TRBJ2-1): DVKVTQSSRYLVKRTGEKVFLECVQDMDHENMFWYRQDPGLGLRLIYFSYDVKMKEKGDIPEGYSVSREKKERFSLILESASTNQTSMYLCASSLGYHNEQFFGPGTRLTVL.

The V gene is TRBV7-3, the J gene TRBJ1-1; D possibly corresponds to TRBD1 (5 bases). Trimming shortened V by 5 bases and J by 6 bases, and 13 bases separated the two germline ends. Germline CDR1 is SGHTA and CDR2 is FQGTGA. The CDR3 sequence is 13 residues long. The CDR3 spells CASSAGGTAEAFF. The CDR3 nucleotides read TGTGCCAGCAGCGCGGGCGGGACTGCTGAAGCTTTCTTT.